This paragraph covers one TCR beta chain sequence. The target antigen is unknown. This record comes from a study of T-cell reconstitution after alpha-beta-depleted transplantation in children. With 6 bases removed from V and 0 bases from J, the gap between germline ends came to 11 bases. This CDR3 comprises 15 residues. Study findings and constraints: Several patients had high TCRbeta diversity at day 60; it came from surviving recipient T cells and thymic progenitors. About two months after transplant, alpha-beta T cells reportedly came from several hundred expanded graft clones. Among T cells one year after transplant, newly produced cells accounted for most counts and diversity.

Preparation of the TCRbeta library used unique molecular identifiers. TCRdb passed the PCR reads through MiXCR, listing each CDR3 protein once. The data contain around 230,000 distinct CDR3 sequences, roughly a sixth of them seen just once; the ten biggest clones take up just under 45%. The V and J genes are TRBV12-3 or TRBV12-4 and TRBJ2-2; D gene unclear. The receptor comes from a male patient aged 2 to 10 who had a stem cell transplant for acute lymphoblastic leukemia, so the T cells may come from the graft donor. Sequencing was performed on PBMCs, mostly from graft donor cells, taken 360 days after TCRalphabeta/CD19-depleted stem cell transplant. CDR3 sequence: CASSPSTANTGELFF. DNA for the CDR3: TGTGCCAGCAGCCCATCGACGGCGAACACCGGGGAGCTGTTTTTT.